One sample yielded the 23 T cell receptor beta chains listed below, sequenced in a study of T cell repertoires in ileal Crohn's disease. The protocol was immunoSEQ multiplex PCR, while the TCRdb copy is restricted to in-frame clones and leaves out a portion. The repertoire holds 6,500 to 10,000 clones, around 77% seen once, with 4% to 5.5% in the top ten. The sample taken for sequencing was ileal tissue. These receptors were collected from an adult with Crohn's disease.

The genes are TRBV9 and TRBJ1-3; TRBD1 is a possible D gene (6 bases). Germline CDR1 reads SGDLS; CDR2 reads YYNGEE. The CDR3 extends over 17 amino acids. V was trimmed by 0 bases and J by 0 bases, leaving 13 bases between them. The CDR3 region is CASSVGARTVSGNTIYF. The CDR3 DNA is TGTGCCAGCAGCGTAGGGGCTCGGACAGTCTCTGGAAACACCATATATTTT.

The J gene is TRBJ2-7, the V gene TRBV7-2, with a possible D match to TRBD1 (5 bases). The germline V and J ends were trimmed by 5 bases and 3 bases, with 20 bases remaining between them. Germline-derived CDR1 and CDR2 are SGHTA and FQGNSA. The CDR3 is made up of 16 amino acids. CDR3 sequence (DNA): TGTGCCAGCAGCCTTACAGGAGCCTCCCTCCTCTACGAGCAGTACTTC. Encoded protein: CASSLTGASLLYEQYF.

The V gene is TRBV6-1, the J gene TRBJ2-7, with a weak D call TRBD1 (5 bases). The CDR3 runs 14 residues. The V gene's germline CDR1 is MNHNS and CDR2 SASEGT. The V end was cut by 2 bases, the J end by 2 bases, with 10 bases between. CDR3 coding DNA: TGTGCCAGCAGTGAAACCCAGGGCCCCTACGAGCAGTACTTC. This gives the protein CASSETQGPYEQYF.

This chain uses TRBV5-1 with TRBJ2-6, with 7 positions matching TRBD1. Germline CDR1 SGHRS, CDR2 YFSETQ. Trimming at V came to 0 bases and at J to 4 bases, leaving 13 bases not matched to a gene. The CDR3 loop spans 19 amino acids. In DNA, the CDR3 is TGCGCCAGCAGCTTGGATAGGGCAGGGGGAAAAGTAGGGGCCAACGTCCTGACTTTC. Its translation is CASSLDRAGGKVGANVLTF. The full variable domain, with the rest looked up from reference TRBV5-1 and TRBJ2-6, is KAGVTQTPRYLIKTRGQQVTLSCSPISGHRSVSWYQQTPGQGLQFLFEYFSETQRNKGNFPGRFSGRQFSNSRSEMNVSTLELGDSALYLCASSLDRAGGKVGANVLTFGAGSRLTVL.

Here the CDR3 reads CASSLRTSGFQHEQFF. The CDR3 nucleotides are TGTGCCAGCAGCCTCCGGACTAGCGGTTTTCAACATGAGCAGTTCTTC. This rearrangement joins TRBV7-8 to TRBJ2-1; 10 bases agree with TRBD2. The germline CDR1 and CDR2 sequences are SGHVS and FQNEAQ. V shed 5 bases and J 8 bases; nucleotides not matched to a gene: 12. CDR3 size: 16 residues.

V gene TRBV18 combines with J gene TRBJ1-1; D is unclear. CDR3 length: 15 amino acids. Looked up from germline, CDR1 is KGHSH and CDR2 is LQKENI. Trimming removed 4 bases at V and 0 bases at J, with 12 bases between. CDR3 region: CASSLEAVLNTEAFF. The CDR3 nucleotides read TGTGCCAGCTCACTGGAGGCAGTTTTGAACACTGAAGCTTTCTTT.

The rearrangement links TRBV15 to TRBJ1-5; 11 nucleotides line up with TRBD1. The trim removed 3 bases at V and 3 bases at J, leaving 1 base unmatched. The CDR3 sequence is 15 residues long. Germline-derived CDR1 and CDR2 are LNHNV and YYDKDF (reference sequence). CDR3 sequence: CATSRDRGPNQPQHF. CDR3 nucleotides: TGTGCCACCAGCAGGGACAGGGGGCCCAATCAGCCCCAGCATTTT.

The chain couples TRBV27 to TRBJ1-2; TRBD1 is a possible D gene (6 bases). Trimming cost V 6 bases and J 2 bases, with 7 bases left between them. The CDR3 has 12 amino acids. Germline V gene sequence: CDR1 MNHEY, CDR2 SMNVEV (reference sequence). The CDR3 sequence: CASRTGNYGYTF. The CDR3 DNA is TGTGCCAGCAGGACAGGCAACTATGGCTACACCTTC.

This chain links TRBV6-1 with TRBJ2-2; 11 positions match TRBD2. With V trimmed by 6 bases and J by 8 bases, 11 bases remained unmatched. Germline V CDR1 and CDR2: MNHNS, SASEGT. The CDR3 contains 16 residues. The CDR3 here is CASRETSGRRGGELFF. The CDR3 DNA follows: TGTGCCAGCAGAGAAACTAGCGGGAGAAGAGGGGGGGAGCTGTTTTTT.

J is TRBJ1-6 and V is TRBV6-1; perhaps TRBD1 as D (5 bases). This CDR3 has 15 amino acids. Germline V gene lookup returns CDR1 MNHNS and CDR2 SASEGT. Trimming took off 2 bases at V and 8 bases at J, with 13 bases between the two ends. The CDR3 region has the DNA TGTGCCAGCAGTGAACAGGAACTCAGGGATTCACCCCTCCACTTT. Its protein product is CASSEQELRDSPLHF.

V usage is TRBV19 and J usage is TRBJ1-4; 7 bases fit TRBD1. Germline CDR1 is LNHDA and CDR2 is SQIVND (reference sequence). The CDR3 contains 16 residues. V was clipped by 4 bases and J by 7 bases; unmatched bases: 12. Here the CDR3 DNA reads TGTGCCAGTAGTACAAATCAGGGGGTATGGCGTGAAAAACTGTTTTTT. This gives the protein CASSTNQGVWREKLFF.

The rearrangement uses TRBV14 and TRBJ2-3; possibly TRBD2 for D (5 bases). V was pared by 1 base and J by 10 bases, with 9 bases between. The CDR3 contains 12 residues. Germline CDR1 and CDR2: SGHDN and FVKESK. CDR3 region: CASSQGTVAQYF. In DNA form, the CDR3 reads TGTGCCAGCAGCCAAGGGACTGTCGCGCAGTATTTT. Filled out from reference TRBV14 and TRBJ2-3, the complete variable domain reads EAGVTQFPSHSVIEKGQTVTLRCDPISGHDNLYWYRRVMGKEIKFLLHFVKESKQDESGMPNNRFLAERTGGTYSTLKVQPAELEDSGVYFCASSQGTVAQYFGPGTRLTVL.

The chain uses TRBV10-3 and TRBJ2-1; D perhaps matches TRBD1 (6 bases). The length of the CDR3 is 12 residues. Between the trimmed V and J ends, which lost 8 bases and 4 bases, there was a span of 9 bases. Germline V gene sequence: CDR1 ENHRY, CDR2 SYGVKD. For the CDR3, the DNA is TGTGCCATCGGGGGCGAGTACAATGAGCAGTTCTTC. This codes for CAIGGEYNEQFF.

By share, this clone ranks as medium-sized (0.01 to 0.1%). The chain has TRBV4-1 and TRBJ2-3; D may be TRBD2 (5 bases). V gave up 0 bases and J gave up 2 bases, with 15 bases separating them. CDR1 MGHRA and CDR2 YSYEKL come from the germline V gene. This CDR3 has 17 residues. The CDR3 region has the DNA TGCGCCAGCAGCCAAGAAGGCGGGCCCTCCTCCACAGATACGCAGTATTTT. The encoded protein is CASSQEGGPSSTDTQYF.

The chain couples TRBV19 to TRBJ1-1, with D tentatively TRBD1 (5 bases). Trimming pared 5 bases from V and 4 bases from J, leaving 14 bases between. This CDR3 contains 14 residues. Per the germline V gene, CDR1 is LNHDA and CDR2 is SQIVND (reference sequence). CDR3 residues: CASSRTGVTTEAFF. The CDR3 coding sequence is TGTGCCAGTAGTCGCACAGGAGTTACCACTGAAGCTTTCTTT.

This clone was recorded only once. V is TRBV19 and J is TRBJ2-6, with D possibly TRBD1 on 6 matching bases. CDR3 length: 15 residues. The V end lost 4 bases, the J end lost 4 bases, and 11 bases lay between the germline ends. Germline CDR1 is LNHDA and CDR2 is SQIVND (reference sequence). The CDR3 bases are TGTGCCAGTAGTACCGTCGACAGGGGGGCCAACGTCCTGACTTTC. Its translation: CASSTVDRGANVLTF.

V is TRBV6-1 and J is TRBJ1-1; 8 bases agree with TRBD1. J lost 10 bases, V lost 4 bases, and 11 bases had no gene match. CDR3 length: 14 amino acids. Germline V gives CDR1 MNHNS, CDR2 SASEGT. CDR3 DNA sequence: TGTGCCAGCAGTGCGACAGGGGCCGGTGGGGTAGCTTTCTTT. It translates to CASSATGAGGVAFF.

Comments on this clone: The conserved final phenylalanine or tryptophan is absent from the CDR3, which likely points to a read error. The J gene is TRBJ1-1, the V gene TRBV27, with 7 positions matching TRBD1. V shed 4 bases, J shed 2 bases, and the junction held 1 base outside the gene matches. The germline V gene has CDR1 MNHEY and CDR2 SMNVEV (reference sequence). This CDR3 contains 13 residues. This chain's CDR3 is CASSWDSNTEAFL. The CDR3 nucleotides read TGTGCCAGCAGTTGGGACAGCAACACTGAAGCTTTCCTT.

The count of this clone is one. The chain employs TRBV11-3 and TRBJ2-3, with D perhaps matching TRBD2 (6 bases). Trimming took 4 bases from V and 4 from J, leaving 9 bases between them. CDR3 length: 13 residues. The V gene's germline CDR1 is SGHNT and CDR2 YENEEA. The CDR3: CASSSGGSDTQYF. The CDR3 DNA reads TGTGCCAGCAGCTCAGGAGGGTCAGATACGCAGTATTTT.

This chain links TRBV5-6 with TRBJ1-6; a possible D gene is TRBD1 (5 bases). V lost 4 bases, J lost 7 bases, and 15 bases lay in between. CDR1 is SGHDT, CDR2 YYEEEE, per germline. The CDR3 runs 15 residues. Here the CDR3 reads CASSGPGLTNSPLHF. CDR3 in DNA: TGTGCCAGCAGCGGTCCGGGACTGACCAATTCACCCCTCCACTTT.

The chain links TRBV6-6 to TRBJ1-3; no definite D call. V dropped 5 bases and J dropped 0 bases, with 11 bases sitting between them. Germline assignment: CDR1 MNHNY and CDR2 SVGAGI (reference sequence). The CDR3 loop spans 15 amino acids. CDR3 DNA sequence: TGTGCCAGCAGTCCTCGGGGTTCCTCTGGAAACACCATATATTTT. This sequence encodes CASSPRGSSGNTIYF.

A single count supports this clone. The J gene is TRBJ1-1, the V gene TRBV7-2, with a possible D match to TRBD1 (6 bases). This CDR3 region has 12 residues. Trimming shortened V by 5 bases and J by 6 bases, and 10 bases separated the two germline ends. Per germline, CDR1 SGHTA and CDR2 FQGNSA. DNA for the CDR3: TGTGCCAGCAGCCAGAACAGGGCTGAAGCTTTCTTT. It specifies CASSQNRAEAFF.

The chain carries TRBV27 and TRBJ1-6, with D perhaps matching TRBD1 (5 bases). This CDR3 has 16 residues. Germline V gives CDR1 MNHEY, CDR2 SMNVEV (reference sequence). Trimming pared 4 bases from V and 7 bases from J, leaving 17 bases between. CDR3 residues: CASSSPWSGPNSPLHF. The DNA of the CDR3 is TGTGCCAGCAGTTCCCCCTGGTCAGGGCCAAATTCACCCCTCCACTTT.